The clone carrying this T cell receptor (beta chain) was seen a handful of times. Its antigen remains unidentified. Between the trimmed V and J ends, which lost 3 bases and 8 bases, there was a span of 10 bases. The germline gives CDR1 WNHNN, CDR2 SYGVQD (reference sequence). This CDR3 has 12 amino acids. The sample comes from a study of cytomegalovirus exposure and HLA in healthy donors. Points from the study as a whole: In a later analysis, TCR beta V- and J-gene trimming showed a link to a missense DCLRE1C variant. CMV antigen specificity of a few CMV-associated chains was confirmed in vitro.

PCR amplification relied on 60 Vbeta primers (plus 13 Jbeta primers). Some clones are missing from TCRdb's copy, which holds only in-frame ones; the method was immunoSEQ multiplex PCR. The profile shows 100,000 to 120,000 clones, nearly 85% of them singletons. The sample comprised PBMCs. This chain links TRBV10-1 with TRBJ1-1, with D possibly matching TRBD1 (6 bases). The receptor comes from a young man in good health and CMV-seronegative. The CDR3 coding sequence is TGCGCCAGCAGTGATAACAGGGTGGAAGCTTTCTTT. It specifies CASSDNRVEAFF.